This T cell receptor beta chain is drawn from a study of shared clonotypes between healthy human individuals. Trimming took off 2 bases at V and 0 bases at J, with 6 bases between the two ends. Germline CDR1 and CDR2: MRHNA and SNTAGT. The CDR3 has 14 residues. The donors were adults (healthy and HIV-negative) with no recent acute infections or vaccinations. Approximately 82 million PBMCs were counted before genomic DNA extraction. Study-level points and caveats: Sampling was confined to blood; repertoires within tissues likely differ.

Each unsorted PBMC replicate got 300 ng genomic DNA, approximately 29,000 genomes. Repertoires were generated with immunoSEQ multiplex PCR, while TCRdb's copy carries only in-frame clones and drops some. The top ten clones hold roughly 13% of a sample with approximately 510,000 clones, around 74% of them seen once. Notes on this clone: Its antigen is unknown.

The sequencing input was PBMCs. The chain links TRBV6-4 to TRBJ2-3; D unresolved. The sequence came from a woman aged 40 to 55 in good health. Some clones in this sample may be carry-over from other donors' samples. The CDR3 protein is CASSDTSSTDTQYF. CDR3 nucleotide sequence: TGTGCCAGCAGTGACACGTCTAGCACAGATACGCAGTATTTT.